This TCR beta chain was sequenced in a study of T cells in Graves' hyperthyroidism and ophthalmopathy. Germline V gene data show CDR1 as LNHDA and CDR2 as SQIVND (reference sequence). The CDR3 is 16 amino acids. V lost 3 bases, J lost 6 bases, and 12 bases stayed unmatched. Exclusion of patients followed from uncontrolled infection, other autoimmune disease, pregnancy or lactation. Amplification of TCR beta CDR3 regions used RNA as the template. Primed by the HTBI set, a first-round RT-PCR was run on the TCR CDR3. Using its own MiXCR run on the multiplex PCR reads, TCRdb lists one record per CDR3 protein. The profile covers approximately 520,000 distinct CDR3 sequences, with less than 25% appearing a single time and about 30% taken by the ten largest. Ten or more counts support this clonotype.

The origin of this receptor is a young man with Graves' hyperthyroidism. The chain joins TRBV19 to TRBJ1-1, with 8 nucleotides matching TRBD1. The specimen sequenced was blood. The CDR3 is CASSIGTGGPLSEAFF. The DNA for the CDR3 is TGTGCCAGTAGTATTGGGACAGGAGGACCCCTCTCTGAAGCTTTCTTT.